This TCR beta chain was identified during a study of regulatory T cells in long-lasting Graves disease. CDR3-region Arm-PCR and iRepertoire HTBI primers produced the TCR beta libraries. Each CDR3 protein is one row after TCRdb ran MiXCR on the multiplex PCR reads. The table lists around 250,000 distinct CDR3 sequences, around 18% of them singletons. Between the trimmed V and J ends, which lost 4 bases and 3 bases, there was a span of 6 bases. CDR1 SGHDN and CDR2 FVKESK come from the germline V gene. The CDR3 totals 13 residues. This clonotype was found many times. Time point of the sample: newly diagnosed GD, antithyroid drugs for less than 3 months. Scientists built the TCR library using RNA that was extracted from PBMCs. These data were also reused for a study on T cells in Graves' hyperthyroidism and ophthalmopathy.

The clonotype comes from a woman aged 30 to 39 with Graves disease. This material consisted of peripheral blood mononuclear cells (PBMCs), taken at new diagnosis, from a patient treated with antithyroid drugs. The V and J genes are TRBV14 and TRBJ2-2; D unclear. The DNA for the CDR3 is TGTGCCAGCAGCCGCAGTTACACCGGGGAGCTGTTTTTT. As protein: CASSRSYTGELFF.